This T cell receptor beta chain was captured in a study of CD8 T cells in Susac syndrome. Background on the study: Patients with Susac syndrome were therapy-naive, taking corticosteroids, with some also receiving intravenous immunoglobulin, or taking intravenous immunoglobulin alone at the time their blood was drawn. Study findings and constraints: Clonal expansion of Susac CD8+ cells peaked in TEMRA cells, and it also peaked in active patients.

Reverse transcription of roughly 0.45 to 1 ug RNA was performed with random hexamers. TCRdb independently ran MiXCR on the immunoSEQ multiplex PCR reads; one entry per CDR3 protein. The sample consists of around 90,000 distinct CDR3 sequences, about 96% of them appearing once. Per germline, CDR1 MNHEY and CDR2 SMNVEV (reference sequence). The CDR3 covers 14 residues. V lost 7 bases and J lost 4, with 14 bases in between. About this clonotype itself: Its antigen is not known.

Diagnostic criteria defined recently for definite or probable disease were met by the Susac syndrome patients. Negative isolation was used for CD8+ and CD4+ T cells and FACS enrichment for TEMRA cells. This receptor was identified in a human donor with Susac syndrome. The chain joins TRBV27 to TRBJ1-5; maybe TRBD1 (5 bases). Sequencing input: CD8+ T cells from PBMCs. Here the CDR3 reads CASKGAAGNQPQHF. Written as DNA, the CDR3 is TGTGCCAGCAAAGGAGCGGCAGGGAATCAGCCCCAGCATTTT.